This T cell receptor beta chain comes out of a study of blood T cells in healthy people across ages. Extractions gave at least 6 micrograms of total RNA per sample. Overall study results and limits: The recorded TCR beta diversity per million T cells decreased in a roughly linear manner with age.

This clonotype was counted many times. Its antigen is not known. The CDR3 extends over 11 amino acids. The trim removed 7 bases at V and 13 bases at J, leaving 9 bases unmatched. CDR1 and CDR2 from the germline V gene are DFQATT and SNEGSKA (reference sequence). A second PCR, run for about 6 to 11 cycles, used a sample-barcoded 5' primer plus a J-beta primer mix. Using its own MiXCR run on the 5' RACE reads, TCRdb lists one record per CDR3 protein. The table lists 550,000 to 650,000 distinct CDR3 sequences, 25% to 35% of them singletons. Sequencing was carried out using blood. The source is a woman aged 80 or over in good health. V and J are TRBV20-1 and TRBJ2-3; 9 bases are shared with TRBD2. The CDR3 DNA reads as TGCAGTGTCACGACGGCGGGGGGGGAGTATTTT. Residues: CSVTTAGGEYF.